This T cell receptor beta chain comes out of a study of human T cells and chemical hapten exposure. Study information: On the upper back, patch tests were applied with 0.01% DPC and read at 6 days. Slight differences in pooled library volume were the main source of varying TCR yields across samples.

One entry per CDR3 protein results from TCRdb running MiXCR on the RACE reads. The table lists roughly 180,000 distinct CDR3 sequences, about a fifth of them singletons. The length of the CDR3 is 15 residues. V shed 0 bases, J shed 3 bases, and the junction held 4 bases outside the gene matches. Germline V gives CDR1 LGHNA, CDR2 YNFKEQ. The time point: patch test 1, 2 weeks after DPC sensitization. Noted treatment: therapeutic diphenylcyclopropenone sensitization with weekly scalp DPC. Every donor had alopecia and was 18 to 70 years old; all were suitable for DPC. Whole blood, unfractionated, served as the material for total RNA extraction. This clonotype was counted only a few times.

The J gene is TRBJ2-7, the V gene TRBV4-2; TRBD2 agrees at 8 bases. This sequence was found in a woman aged 45-65 years with alopecia areata. Some clones in this sample may be carry-over from other donors' samples. The sequenced sample was whole blood, obtained in connection with sensitization to the hapten diphenylcyclopropenone (DPC). The CDR3 bases are TGTGCCAGCAGCCAAGATAGCGGGATTGTCTACGAGCAGTACTTC. Protein sequence: CASSQDSGIVYEQYF.